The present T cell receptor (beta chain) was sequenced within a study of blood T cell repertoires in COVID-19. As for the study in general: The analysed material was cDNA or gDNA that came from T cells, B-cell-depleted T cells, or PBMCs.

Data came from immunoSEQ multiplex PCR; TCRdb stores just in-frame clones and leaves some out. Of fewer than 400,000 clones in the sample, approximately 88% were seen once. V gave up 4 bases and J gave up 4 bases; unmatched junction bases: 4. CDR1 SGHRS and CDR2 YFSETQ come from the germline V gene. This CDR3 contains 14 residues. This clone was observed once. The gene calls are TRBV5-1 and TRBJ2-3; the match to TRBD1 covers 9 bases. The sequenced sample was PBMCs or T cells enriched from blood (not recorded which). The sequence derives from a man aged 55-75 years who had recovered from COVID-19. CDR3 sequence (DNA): TGCGCCAGCAGCGTGACAGGGGGATCAGATACGCAGTATTTT. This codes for CASSVTGGSDTQYF.